The next 3 T cell receptor beta chains were all read from a single sample in a study of blood T cell repertoires in COVID-19. Sequencing was performed with immunoSEQ multiplex PCR; in TCRdb, only in-frame clones are kept and a portion is missing. In the table there are 150,000 to 200,000 clones, approximately 89% of which are singletons. Sequencing was performed on peripheral blood. The receptors were gathered from a man between 65 and 79 years old with acute or convalescent COVID-19.

The chain carries TRBV10-1 and TRBJ2-7; no clear D gene. CDR1 WNHNN and CDR2 SYGVQD come from the germline V gene (reference sequence). The CDR3 is made up of 14 amino acids. Trimming cost V 2 bases and J 3 bases, with 11 bases left between them. The CDR3 region is CASSEQAGRYEQYF. For the CDR3, the DNA is TGCGCCAGCAGTGAGCAGGCAGGCCGCTACGAGCAGTACTTC.

This chain connects TRBV7-8 to TRBJ1-6; 10 nucleotides agree with TRBD1. With V trimmed by 7 bases and J by 12 bases, 9 bases remained unmatched. CDR1 and CDR2 (germline): SGHVS, FQNEAQ. CDR3 size: 14 residues. The CDR3 here is CASTLGTGVEPLHF. CDR3 in DNA: TGTGCCAGCACTTTAGGGACAGGGGTGGAACCCCTCCACTTT.

The chain employs TRBV14 and TRBJ2-5; no definite D call. CDR3 length: 14 residues. V lost 2 bases and J lost 2, with 9 bases in between. Germline V gives CDR1 SGHDN, CDR2 FVKESK. The CDR3 coding sequence is TGTGCCAGCAGCCAACTAGGCTCTCAAGAGACCCAGTACTTC. It encodes CASSQLGSQETQYF.